One sample yielded the 12 T cell receptor beta chains listed below, sequenced in a study of blood T cell repertoires in COVID-19. Only in-frame clones appear in the TCRdb table, and some are missing; sequencing was by immunoSEQ multiplex PCR. The sample consists of over 120,000 clones, roughly 82% of them appearing once. The material sequenced was peripheral blood. The receptors here all came from a man aged 55 to 69 with active or convalescent COVID-19.

This clone was observed a single time. The chain uses TRBV12-5 and TRBJ2-2; TRBD2 matches 10 bases. Trimming removed 5 bases from V and 7 bases from J; junction bases left unmatched: 7. CDR3 length equals 15 residues. Germline V gives CDR1 LGHNT, CDR2 FRNRAP. CDR3 protein: CASGLSGGNGGELFF. The CDR3 DNA is TGTGCTAGTGGTCTTAGCGGGGGGAACGGCGGGGAGCTGTTTTTT.

The V and J genes are TRBV29-1 and TRBJ1-2; D call uncertain. Trimming took off 1 base at V and 2 bases at J, with 8 bases between the two ends. The CDR3 is 13 residues long. Germline CDR1 SQVTM, CDR2 ANQGSEA. The CDR3 coding sequence is TGCAGCGTTGAAGGGACTGGGAACTATGGCTACACCTTC. Residues: CSVEGTGNYGYTF.

The chain carries TRBV5-1 and TRBJ2-5, with D maybe TRBD2 (6 bases). Germline-derived CDR1 and CDR2 are SGHRS and YFSETQ. There are 14 residues in the CDR3. With 4 bases removed from V and 3 bases from J, the gap between germline ends came to 13 bases. The CDR3 reads CASSQTEREETQYF. The CDR3 coding sequence is TGCGCCAGCAGCCAAACGGAGCGGGAAGAGACCCAGTACTTC.

The rearrangement uses TRBV5-6 and TRBJ1-1; D unresolved. V lost 0 bases and J 1 base, leaving 7 bases between the germline ends. The V gene's germline CDR1 is SGHDT and CDR2 YYEEEE. The CDR3 covers 14 residues. In nucleotides, the CDR3 is TGTGCCAGCAGCTTGGTCGCGGGGAACACTGAAGCTTTCTTT. Amino acids: CASSLVAGNTEAFF.

This clone was counted a single time. This chain uses TRBV7-9 with TRBJ1-1; D may be TRBD1 (6 bases). With 2 bases removed from V and 0 bases from J, the gap between germline ends came to 13 bases. The CDR3 sequence is 16 residues long. CDR1 is SEHNR and CDR2 is FQNEAQ in the germline V gene (reference sequence). The DNA of the CDR3 is TGTGCCAGCAGCTTAAGGGGGACAACCTTGAACACTGAAGCTTTCTTT. Its protein is CASSLRGTTLNTEAFF.

This chain connects TRBV9 to TRBJ2-3, with 7 nucleotides matching TRBD2. Germline CDR1 is SGDLS and CDR2 is YYNGEE. Unmatched junction bases numbered 9, after V lost 0 bases and J lost 2 bases. This CDR3 spans 17 amino acids. DNA for the CDR3: TGTGCCAGCAGCGTAGAAGGTAGCGGGCACCTCACAGATACGCAGTATTTT. Its translation is CASSVEGSGHLTDTQYF.

The V call is TRBV11-2, the J call TRBJ1-1; perhaps TRBD1 as D (5 bases). The V end was cut by 4 bases, the J end by 6 bases, with 12 bases between. CDR3 size: 13 residues. CDR1 SGHAT and CDR2 FQNNGV come from the germline V gene. The CDR3: CASSWRLQAEAFF. The CDR3 DNA follows: TGTGCCAGCAGCTGGCGCCTACAGGCTGAAGCTTTCTTT.

The chain couples TRBV5-6 to TRBJ2-7; 8 nucleotides agree with TRBD2. Trimming took 1 base from V and 4 from J; bases not matched to a gene: 1. Germline CDR1 SGHDT, CDR2 YYEEEE. This CDR3 has 13 amino acids. CDR3 bases: TGTGCCAGCAGCTTGAAGCGGGGGTACGAGCAGTACGTC. Its protein product is CASSLKRGYEQYV.

This clone was picked up one time. This chain uses TRBV6-1 with TRBJ1-1, with a tentative D call TRBD1 (5 bases). This CDR3 has 14 residues. V shed 5 bases and J shed 0 bases, with 10 bases lying between them. Germline V CDR1 and CDR2: MNHNS, SASEGT. The CDR3 region is CASSSQVMNTEAFF. In DNA form, the CDR3 reads TGTGCCAGCAGTTCACAGGTGATGAACACTGAAGCTTTCTTT.

V gene TRBV27 combines with J gene TRBJ2-1; TRBD2 is a possible D gene (5 bases). The CDR3 sequence is 13 residues long. The V gene lost 7 bases and the J gene lost 4 bases, with 11 bases spanning the gap. Germline V gene sequence: CDR1 MNHEY, CDR2 SMNVEV (reference sequence). The CDR3 spells CASTAGWYNEQFF. As DNA, the CDR3 is TGTGCCAGCACGGCGGGTTGGTACAATGAGCAGTTCTTC.

This clone was detected once. The V call is TRBV7-2, the J call TRBJ1-6; D perhaps matches TRBD1 (5 bases). The CDR3 loop spans 15 amino acids. Trimming shortened V by 5 bases and J by 7 bases, and 15 bases separated the two germline ends. The V gene's germline CDR1 is SGHTA and CDR2 FQGNSA. DNA for the CDR3: TGTGCCAGCAGCCCACAAGGGACTGTAAATTCACCCCTCCACTTT. The encoded protein is CASSPQGTVNSPLHF.

This rearrangement joins TRBV10-3 to TRBJ1-2; D is unresolved. V lost 0 bases and J lost 7, with 9 bases in between. The CDR3 sequence is 13 residues long. Germline assignment: CDR1 ENHRY and CDR2 SYGVKD. The DNA for the CDR3 is TGTGCCATCAGTGAGTCGCCACTGTCTGGCTACACCTTC. It specifies CAISESPLSGYTF.